This entry lists 7 T cell receptor beta chains sequenced from one sample in a study of T cell changes during pregnancy in multiple sclerosis. Measured with immunoSEQ multiplex PCR; TCRdb has only the in-frame clones, and not every one. The repertoire includes 35,000 to 55,000 clones, almost 95% of them detected once, and approximately 2.2% sits in the top ten. The sample consisted of peripheral blood, taken in the third trimester of pregnancy. These receptors were obtained from a female donor with multiple sclerosis, enrolled in a pregnancy study.

Worth noting for this clone: This same CDR3 is encoded by further DNA sequences in the sample. The gene calls are TRBV6-6 and TRBJ2-7, with TRBD2 matching over 10 bases. The V segment lost 2 bases and the J segment 3 bases; nucleotides outside the gene matches: 4. Germline CDR1 reads MNHNY; CDR2 reads SVGAGI (reference sequence). The CDR3 totals 15 residues. DNA for the CDR3: TGTGCCAGCAGTTACAGGACTAGCGGAAACTACGAGCAGTACTTC. Translating it yields CASSYRTSGNYEQYF.

The rearrangement joins TRBV6-6 to TRBJ2-7; D is possibly TRBD2 (5 bases). This CDR3 has 14 residues. Trimming took 7 bases from V and 2 from J, leaving 15 bases between them. Germline loops: CDR1 MNHNY, CDR2 SVGAGI (reference sequence). CDR3 region: CASTSGGLPYEQYF. CDR3 DNA sequence: TGTGCCAGCACTTCCGGCGGGTTACCCTACGAGCAGTACTTC.

V is TRBV5-1 and J is TRBJ1-2; the D gene is possibly TRBD1 (5 bases). Trimming left V 0 bases short and J 7 bases short, with 13 bases between. CDR1 and CDR2 from the germline V gene are SGHRS and YFSETQ. The CDR3 covers 14 residues. As DNA, the CDR3 is TGCGCCAGCAGCTTGGCCGGGCAGGGTAGTGGCTACACCTTC. Amino acid sequence: CASSLAGQGSGYTF.

The chain combines TRBV19 with TRBJ2-2, with D possibly matching TRBD1 (5 bases). This CDR3 spans 17 amino acids. Germline-derived CDR1 and CDR2 are LNHDA and SQIVND (reference sequence). Trimming shortened V by 3 bases and J by 6 bases, and 20 bases separated the two germline ends. This CDR3 is CASSILSSDILAGELFF. The DNA for the CDR3 is TGTGCCAGTAGTATCCTAAGTTCGGACATTTTGGCCGGGGAGCTGTTTTTT.

The rearrangement links TRBV7-3 to TRBJ2-3; 7 bases agree with TRBD1. Germline loops: CDR1 SGHTA, CDR2 FQGTGA. This CDR3 comprises 17 residues. V lost 0 bases to trimming and J lost 2 bases; unmatched junction nucleotides: 8. The CDR3 DNA is TGTGCCAGCAGCTTAACGGGACAGTTGGAGCCCACAGATACGCAGTATTTT. Its protein is CASSLTGQLEPTDTQYF.

The J gene is TRBJ2-4, the V gene TRBV30, with D perhaps matching TRBD2 (7 bases). The CDR3 loop spans 13 amino acids. The germline V gene has CDR1 GTSNPN and CDR2 SVGIG (reference sequence). Here the CDR3 reads CARGGGGGNIQYF. The CDR3 DNA is TGTGCTAGAGGGGGGGGTGGTGGAAACATTCAGTACTTC.

V usage is TRBV7-9 and J usage is TRBJ2-1; 7 bases align to TRBD2. The trim removed 5 bases at V and 6 bases at J, leaving 7 bases unmatched. This CDR3 has 14 residues. From germline, CDR1 is SEHNR and CDR2 FQNEAQ (reference sequence). CDR3 region: CASSILAGGNEQFF. In DNA form, the CDR3 reads TGTGCCAGCAGCATCTTAGCGGGCGGCAATGAGCAGTTCTTC.